The clone carrying this T cell receptor beta chain occurred many times. The missing conserved phenylalanine or tryptophan at the end of this CDR3 makes a read error likely. The CDR3 length is 20 residues. Germline-derived CDR1 and CDR2 are SGHVS and FQNEAQ. V gave up 5 bases and J gave up 4 bases; unmatched junction bases: 23. The record originates from a study of Graves' ophthalmopathy and Graves' hyperthyroidism. Scientists amplified the TCR beta CDR3 regions from RNA transcripts. HTBI-primed first-round RT-PCR preceded second-round multiplex PCR. TCRdb re-analysed the multiplex PCR reads in MiXCR, keeping a single row per CDR3 protein. Here the sample spans 400,000 to 450,000 distinct CDR3 sequences, around 20% being singletons.

Sequenced material: peripheral blood. This receptor was identified in a woman aged 18-35 years with stable Graves' hyperthyroidism. V usage is TRBV7-8 and J usage is TRBJ2-4; 7 bases are shared with TRBD2. The chain's CDR3 is CASSPVPPWGRGKKKNIQYL. The CDR3 DNA follows: TGTGCCAGCAGCCCCGTCCCGCCCTGGGGGAGGGGCAAGAAAAAAAACATTCAGTACCTC.